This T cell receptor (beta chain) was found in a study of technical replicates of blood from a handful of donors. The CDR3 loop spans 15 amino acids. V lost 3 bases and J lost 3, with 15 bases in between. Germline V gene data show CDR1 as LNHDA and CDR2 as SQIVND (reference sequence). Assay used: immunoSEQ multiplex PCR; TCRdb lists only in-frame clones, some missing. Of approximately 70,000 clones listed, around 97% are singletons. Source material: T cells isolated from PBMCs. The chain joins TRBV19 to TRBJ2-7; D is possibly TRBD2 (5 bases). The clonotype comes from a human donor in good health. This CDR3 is CASSIGPSGDYEQYF. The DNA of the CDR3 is TGTGCCAGTAGTATTGGGCCTTCCGGGGACTACGAGCAGTACTTC. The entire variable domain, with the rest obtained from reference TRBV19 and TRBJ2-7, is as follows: DGGITQSPKYLFRKEGQNVTLSCEQNLNHDAMYWYRQDPGQGLRLIYYSQIVNDFQKGDIAEGYSVSREKKESFPLTVTSAQKNPTAFYLCASSIGPSGDYEQYFGPGTRLTVT.